This record concerns one TCR beta chain sequence. Sequencing used immunoSEQ multiplex PCR; TCRdb keeps in-frame clones, though not all of them. The repertoire holds about 41,000 clones, with 80% to 90% as singletons. V gave up 5 bases and J gave up 5 bases, with 18 bases separating them. Germline-derived CDR1 and CDR2 are SGHVS and FQNEAQ. This CDR3 spans 15 amino acids. This record belongs to a study of OX40 agonist ivuxolimab in advanced cancers. Looking at the study overall: Patients were approximately 80% male with ages about 23 to 90, mean approximately 55.

Sequencing used CD4+ or CD8+ T cells sorted from blood, obtained in a trial of the OX40 agonist ivuxolimab. This sequence was found in an adult with an advanced solid tumor such as melanoma, head and neck, liver or kidney cancer. The chain couples TRBV7-8 to TRBJ2-5, with D perhaps matching TRBD1 (5 bases). In nucleotides, the CDR3 is TGTGCCAGCAGCCACAGGAATCCGGGCCGGGAGACCCAGTACTTC. Amino acid sequence: CASSHRNPGRETQYF.